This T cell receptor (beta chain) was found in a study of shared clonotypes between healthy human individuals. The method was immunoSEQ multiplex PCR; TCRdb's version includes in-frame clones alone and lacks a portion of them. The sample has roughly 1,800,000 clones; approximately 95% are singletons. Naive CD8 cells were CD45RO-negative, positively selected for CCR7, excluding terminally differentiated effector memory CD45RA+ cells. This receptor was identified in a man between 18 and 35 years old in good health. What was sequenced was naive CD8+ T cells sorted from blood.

The CDR3 loop reads CASSSRGPSTDTQYF. In DNA, the CDR3 is TGTGCCAGCAGTTCAAGGGGGCCTAGCACAGATACGCAGTATTTT. V is TRBV27 and J is TRBJ2-3, with 7 bases matching TRBD1. V dropped 4 bases and J dropped 0; count of bases not matched to a gene: 4. The CDR3 runs to 15 residues. Germline-derived CDR1 and CDR2 are MNHEY and SMNVEV (reference sequence).